The T cell receptor beta chain described here comes from a study of blood T cell repertoires in COVID-19. Across the whole study: Samples came from the United States, Italy and Spain, spanning acute and convalescent COVID-19. In each case, the material was cDNA or gDNA derived from T cells, B-cell-depleted T cells, or PBMCs.

The germline CDR1 and CDR2 sequences are MRHNA and SNTAGT. After removal of 3 bases from V and 4 bases from J, the junction contained 5 bases not matched to a gene. CDR3 length: 15 residues. Repertoires were generated with immunoSEQ multiplex PCR, while TCRdb's copy carries only in-frame clones and drops some. The table records under 250,000 clones, about nine tenths of them present only once. The clonotype comes from a man aged 55 to 70 who had recovered from COVID-19. The chain uses TRBV6-4 and TRBJ2-2; 7 bases map to TRBD2. Specimen: peripheral blood. The CDR3 here is CASSEAGTTTGELFF. As DNA, the CDR3 is TGTGCCAGCAGTGAAGCGGGGACCACCACCGGGGAGCTGTTTTTT.